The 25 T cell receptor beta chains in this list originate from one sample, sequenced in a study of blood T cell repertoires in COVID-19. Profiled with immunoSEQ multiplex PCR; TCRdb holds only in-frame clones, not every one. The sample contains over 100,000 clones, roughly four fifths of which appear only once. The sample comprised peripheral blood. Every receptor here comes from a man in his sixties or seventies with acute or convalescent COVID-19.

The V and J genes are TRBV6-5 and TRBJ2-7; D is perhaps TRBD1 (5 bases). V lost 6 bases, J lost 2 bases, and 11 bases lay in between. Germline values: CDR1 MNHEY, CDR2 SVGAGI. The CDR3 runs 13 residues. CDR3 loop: CASRILGAYEQYF. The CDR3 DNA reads TGTGCCAGCAGGATTCTAGGGGCCTACGAGCAGTACTTC.

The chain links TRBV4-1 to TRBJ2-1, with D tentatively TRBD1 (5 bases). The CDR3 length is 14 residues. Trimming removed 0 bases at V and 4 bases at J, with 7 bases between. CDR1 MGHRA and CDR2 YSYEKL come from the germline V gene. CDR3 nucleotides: TGCGCCAGCAGCCAAGAGACAGCTTACAATGAGCAGTTCTTC. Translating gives CASSQETAYNEQFF.

CDR3 coding DNA: TGTGCCAGTAGTATAGGTGGGGCCCGAAGCACAGATACGCAGTATTTT. Protein product: CASSIGGARSTDTQYF. The chain recombines TRBV19 with TRBJ2-3; TRBD1 might be the D (5 bases). The CDR3 runs 16 residues. Germline values: CDR1 LNHDA, CDR2 SQIVND (reference sequence). V shed 1 base and J shed 0 bases, with 11 bases lying between them.

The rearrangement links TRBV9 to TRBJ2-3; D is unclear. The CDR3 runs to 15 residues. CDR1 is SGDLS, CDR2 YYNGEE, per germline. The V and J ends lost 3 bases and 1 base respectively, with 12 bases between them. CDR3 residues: CASSASNSRTDTQYF. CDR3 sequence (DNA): TGTGCCAGCAGCGCCTCAAACTCTCGCACAGATACGCAGTATTTT.

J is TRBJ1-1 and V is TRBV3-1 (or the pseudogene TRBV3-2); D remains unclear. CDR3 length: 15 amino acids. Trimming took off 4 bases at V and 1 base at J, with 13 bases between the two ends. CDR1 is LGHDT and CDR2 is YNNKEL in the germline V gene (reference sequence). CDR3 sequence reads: CASSPMSRENTEAFF. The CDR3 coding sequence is TGTGCCAGCAGCCCTATGTCCCGGGAGAACACTGAAGCTTTCTTT.

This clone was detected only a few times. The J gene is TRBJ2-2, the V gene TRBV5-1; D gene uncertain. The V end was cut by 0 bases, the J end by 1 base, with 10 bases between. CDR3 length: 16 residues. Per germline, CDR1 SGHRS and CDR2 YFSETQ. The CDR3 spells CASSLAVRGNTGELFF. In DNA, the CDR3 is TGCGCCAGCAGCTTGGCGGTAAGAGGGAACACCGGGGAGCTGTTTTTT.

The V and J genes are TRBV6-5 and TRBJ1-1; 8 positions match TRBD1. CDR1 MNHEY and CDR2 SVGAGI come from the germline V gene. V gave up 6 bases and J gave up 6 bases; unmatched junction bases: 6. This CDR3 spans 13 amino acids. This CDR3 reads CASRPDRGPEAFF. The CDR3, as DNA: TGTGCCAGCAGACCTGACAGGGGCCCTGAAGCTTTCTTT.

CDR3 in DNA: TGTGCCACCAGTGCCCCCAAGGAGTTGGCCCTCCACTTT. This encodes CATSAPKELALHF. The chain couples TRBV24-1 to TRBJ1-6, with unresolved D. The V gene's germline CDR1 is KGHDR and CDR2 SFDVKD. This CDR3 contains 13 residues. V lost 5 bases and J 14 bases, leaving 15 bases between the germline ends.

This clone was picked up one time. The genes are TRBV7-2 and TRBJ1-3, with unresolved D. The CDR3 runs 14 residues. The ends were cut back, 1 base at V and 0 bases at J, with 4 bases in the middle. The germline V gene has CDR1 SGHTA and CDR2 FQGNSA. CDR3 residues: CASSLGSSGNTIYF. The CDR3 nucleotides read TGTGCCAGCAGCTTAGGTAGCTCTGGAAACACCATATATTTT.

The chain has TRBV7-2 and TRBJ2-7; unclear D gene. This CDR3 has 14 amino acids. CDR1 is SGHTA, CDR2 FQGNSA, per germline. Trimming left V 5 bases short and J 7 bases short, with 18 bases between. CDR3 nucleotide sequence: TGTGCCAGCAGCCCCAGAGCGCCATCTACAGAGCAGTACTTC. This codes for CASSPRAPSTEQYF.

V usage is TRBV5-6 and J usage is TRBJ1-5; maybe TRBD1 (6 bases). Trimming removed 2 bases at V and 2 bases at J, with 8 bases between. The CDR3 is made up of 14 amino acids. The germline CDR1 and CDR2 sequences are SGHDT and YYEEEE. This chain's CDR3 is CASSFPGGNQPQHF. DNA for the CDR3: TGTGCCAGCAGCTTTCCAGGGGGCAATCAGCCCCAGCATTTT.

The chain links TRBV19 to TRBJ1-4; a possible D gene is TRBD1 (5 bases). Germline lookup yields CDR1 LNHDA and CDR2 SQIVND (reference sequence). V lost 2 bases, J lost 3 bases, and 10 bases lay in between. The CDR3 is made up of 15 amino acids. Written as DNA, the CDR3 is TGTGCCAGTAGTATAAGGACATTGGCTAATGAAAAACTGTTTTTT. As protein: CASSIRTLANEKLFF.

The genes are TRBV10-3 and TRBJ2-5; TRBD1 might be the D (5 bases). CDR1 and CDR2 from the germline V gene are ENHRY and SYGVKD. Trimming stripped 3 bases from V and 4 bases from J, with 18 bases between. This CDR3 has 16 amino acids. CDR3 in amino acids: CAISEDSGSLAETQYF. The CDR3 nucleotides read TGTGCCATCAGTGAAGACAGTGGCTCACTCGCAGAGACCCAGTACTTC.

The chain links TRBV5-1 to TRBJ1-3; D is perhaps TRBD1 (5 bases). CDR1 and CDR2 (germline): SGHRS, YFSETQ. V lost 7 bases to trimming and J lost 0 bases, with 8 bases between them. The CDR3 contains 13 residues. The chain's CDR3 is CASGRVSGNTIYF. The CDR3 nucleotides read TGCGCCAGCGGCAGGGTCTCTGGAAACACCATATATTTT.

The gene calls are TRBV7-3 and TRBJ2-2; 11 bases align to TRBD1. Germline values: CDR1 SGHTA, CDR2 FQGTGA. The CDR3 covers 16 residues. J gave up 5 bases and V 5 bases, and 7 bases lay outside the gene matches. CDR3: CASSHIGTGGTGELFF. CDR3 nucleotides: TGTGCCAGCAGCCACATAGGGACAGGGGGTACCGGGGAGCTGTTTTTT.

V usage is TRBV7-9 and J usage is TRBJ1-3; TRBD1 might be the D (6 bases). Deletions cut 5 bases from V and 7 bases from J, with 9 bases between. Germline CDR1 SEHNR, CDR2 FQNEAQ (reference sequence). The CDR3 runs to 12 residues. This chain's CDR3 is CASSATGNTIYF. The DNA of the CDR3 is TGTGCCAGCAGCGCGACAGGCAACACCATATATTTT.

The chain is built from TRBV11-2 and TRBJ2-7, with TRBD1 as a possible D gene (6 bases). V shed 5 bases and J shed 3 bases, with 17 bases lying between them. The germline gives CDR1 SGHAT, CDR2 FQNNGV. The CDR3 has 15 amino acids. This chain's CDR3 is CASSADRSIGYEQYF. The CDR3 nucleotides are TGTGCCAGCAGCGCAGACAGGTCTATAGGCTACGAGCAGTACTTC.

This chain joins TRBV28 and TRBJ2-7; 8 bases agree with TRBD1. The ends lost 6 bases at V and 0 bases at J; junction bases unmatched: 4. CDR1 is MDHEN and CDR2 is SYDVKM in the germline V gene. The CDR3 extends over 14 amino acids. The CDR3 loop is CASRETGGSYEQYF. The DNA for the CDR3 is TGTGCCAGCAGGGAAACAGGGGGCTCCTACGAGCAGTACTTC.

The CDR3 DNA reads as TGCGCCAGCAGCTTGGACAGGGGGGGATCCGAGCAGTACTTC. Protein product: CASSLDRGGSEQYF. This chain uses TRBV5-1 with TRBJ2-7; D possibly corresponds to TRBD1 (8 bases). V was pared by 0 bases and J by 6 bases, with 13 bases between. The CDR3 covers 14 residues. Germline V gives CDR1 SGHRS, CDR2 YFSETQ.

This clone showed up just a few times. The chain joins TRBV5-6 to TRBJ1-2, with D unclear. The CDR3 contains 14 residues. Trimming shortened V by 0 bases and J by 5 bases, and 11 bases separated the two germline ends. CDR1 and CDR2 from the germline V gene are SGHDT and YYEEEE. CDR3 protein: CASSLDRADYGYTF. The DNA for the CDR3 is TGTGCCAGCAGCTTGGACAGAGCCGATTATGGCTACACCTTC. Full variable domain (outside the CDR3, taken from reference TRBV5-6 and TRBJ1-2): DAGVTQSPTHLIKTRGQQVTLRCSPKSGHDTVSWYQQALGQGPQFIFQYYEEEERQRGNFPDRFSGHQFPNYSSELNVNALLLGDSALYLCASSLDRADYGYTFGSGTRLTVV.

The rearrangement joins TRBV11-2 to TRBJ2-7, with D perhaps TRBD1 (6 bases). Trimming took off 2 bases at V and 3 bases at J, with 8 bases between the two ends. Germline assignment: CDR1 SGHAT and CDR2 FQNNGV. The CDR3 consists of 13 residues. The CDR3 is CASSLQQGYEQYF. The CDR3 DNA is TGTGCCAGCAGCTTACAACAGGGCTACGAGCAGTACTTC.

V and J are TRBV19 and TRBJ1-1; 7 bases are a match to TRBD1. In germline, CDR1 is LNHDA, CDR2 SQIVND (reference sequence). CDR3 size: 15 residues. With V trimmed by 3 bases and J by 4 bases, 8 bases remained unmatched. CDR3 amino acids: CASSIQGGVGTEAFF. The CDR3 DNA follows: TGTGCCAGTAGTATCCAGGGGGGAGTGGGCACTGAAGCTTTCTTT.

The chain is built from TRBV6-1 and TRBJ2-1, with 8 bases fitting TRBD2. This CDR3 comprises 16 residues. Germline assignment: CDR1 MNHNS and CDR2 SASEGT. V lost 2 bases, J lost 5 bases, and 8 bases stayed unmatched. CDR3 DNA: TGTGCCAGCAGTGAAAGATTAGCGGGGAATAACAATGAGCAGTTCTTC. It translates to CASSERLAGNNNEQFF.

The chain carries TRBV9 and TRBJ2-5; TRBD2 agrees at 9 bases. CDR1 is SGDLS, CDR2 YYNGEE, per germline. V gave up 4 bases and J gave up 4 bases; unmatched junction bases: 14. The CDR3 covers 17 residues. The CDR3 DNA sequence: TGTGCCAGCAGCCCCCGGGGGGGCCTAGCGGGATCAGAGACCCAGTACTTC. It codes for CASSPRGGLAGSETQYF.

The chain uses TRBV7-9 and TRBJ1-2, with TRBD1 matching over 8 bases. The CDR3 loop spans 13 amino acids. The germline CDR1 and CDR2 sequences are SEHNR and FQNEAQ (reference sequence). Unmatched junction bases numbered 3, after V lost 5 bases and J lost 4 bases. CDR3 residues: CASSPGQGYGYTF. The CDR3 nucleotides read TGTGCCAGCAGCCCCGGACAGGGCTATGGCTACACCTTC. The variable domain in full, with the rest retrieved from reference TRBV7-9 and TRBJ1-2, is DTGVSQNPRHKITKRGQNVTFRCDPISEHNRLYWYRQTLGQGPEFLTYFQNEAQLEKSRLLSDRFSAERPKGSFSTLEIQRTEQGDSAMYLCASSPGQGYGYTFGSGTRLTVV.